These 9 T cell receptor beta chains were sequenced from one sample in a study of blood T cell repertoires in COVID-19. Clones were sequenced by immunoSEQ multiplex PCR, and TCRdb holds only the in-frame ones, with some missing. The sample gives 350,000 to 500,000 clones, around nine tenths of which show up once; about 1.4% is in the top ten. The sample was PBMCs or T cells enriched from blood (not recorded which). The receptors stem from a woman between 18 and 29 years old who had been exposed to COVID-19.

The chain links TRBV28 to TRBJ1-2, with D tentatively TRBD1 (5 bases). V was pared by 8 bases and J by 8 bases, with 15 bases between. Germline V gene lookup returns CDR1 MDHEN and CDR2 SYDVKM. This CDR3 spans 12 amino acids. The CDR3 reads CASAAGRRGYTF. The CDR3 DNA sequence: TGTGCCAGCGCGGCAGGGCGCAGGGGCTACACCTTC.

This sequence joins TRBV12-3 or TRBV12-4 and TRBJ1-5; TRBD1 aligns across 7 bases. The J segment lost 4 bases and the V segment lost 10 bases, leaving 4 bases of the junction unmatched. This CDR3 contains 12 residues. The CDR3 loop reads CATVTGNQPQHF. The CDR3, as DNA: TGTGCCACCGTGACAGGGAATCAGCCCCAGCATTTT.

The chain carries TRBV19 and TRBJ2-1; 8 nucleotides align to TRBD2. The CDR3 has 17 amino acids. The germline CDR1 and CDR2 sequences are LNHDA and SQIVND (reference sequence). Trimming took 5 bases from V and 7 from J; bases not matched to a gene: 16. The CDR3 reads CASSFREGLGAVNEQFF. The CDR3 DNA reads TGTGCCAGTAGTTTCCGGGAGGGACTAGGGGCCGTTAATGAGCAGTTCTTC. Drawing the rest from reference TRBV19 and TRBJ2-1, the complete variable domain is DGGITQSPKYLFRKEGQNVTLSCEQNLNHDAMYWYRQDPGQGLRLIYYSQIVNDFQKGDIAEGYSVSREKKESFPLTVTSAQKNPTAFYLCASSFREGLGAVNEQFFGPGTRLTVL.

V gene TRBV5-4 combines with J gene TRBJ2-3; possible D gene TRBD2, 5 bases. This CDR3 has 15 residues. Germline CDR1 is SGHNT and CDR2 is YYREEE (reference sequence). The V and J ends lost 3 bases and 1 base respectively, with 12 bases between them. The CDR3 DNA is TGTGCCAGCAGCTCCCGAGCGGAGCGCACAGATACGCAGTATTTT. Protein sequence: CASSSRAERTDTQYF.

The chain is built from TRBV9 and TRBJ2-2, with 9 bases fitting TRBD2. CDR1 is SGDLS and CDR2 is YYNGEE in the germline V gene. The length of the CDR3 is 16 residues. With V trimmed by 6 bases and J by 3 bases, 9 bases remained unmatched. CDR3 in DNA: TGTGCCAGCATGAGACGCGGGGGGGCCGACACCGGGGAGCTGTTTTTT. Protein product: CASMRRGGADTGELFF.

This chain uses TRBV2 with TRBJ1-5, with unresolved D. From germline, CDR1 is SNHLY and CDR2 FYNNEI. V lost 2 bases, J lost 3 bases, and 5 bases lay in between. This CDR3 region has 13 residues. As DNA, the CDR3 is TGTGCCAGCAGTGAACACACCAATCAGCCCCAGCATTTT. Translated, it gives CASSEHTNQPQHF.

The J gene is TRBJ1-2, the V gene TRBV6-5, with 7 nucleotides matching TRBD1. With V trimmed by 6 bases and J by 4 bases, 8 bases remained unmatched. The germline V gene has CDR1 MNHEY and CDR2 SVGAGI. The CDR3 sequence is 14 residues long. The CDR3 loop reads CASSRDRQRYGYTF. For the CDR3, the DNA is TGTGCCAGCAGCAGGGACAGACAACGCTATGGCTACACCTTC.

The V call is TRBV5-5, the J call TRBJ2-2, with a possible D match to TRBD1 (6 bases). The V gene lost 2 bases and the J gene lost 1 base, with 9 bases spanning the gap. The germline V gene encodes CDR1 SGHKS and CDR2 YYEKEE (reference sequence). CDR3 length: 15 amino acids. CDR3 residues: CASSFLTGNTGELFF. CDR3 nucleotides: TGTGCCAGCAGCTTCTTGACAGGGAACACCGGGGAGCTGTTTTTT.

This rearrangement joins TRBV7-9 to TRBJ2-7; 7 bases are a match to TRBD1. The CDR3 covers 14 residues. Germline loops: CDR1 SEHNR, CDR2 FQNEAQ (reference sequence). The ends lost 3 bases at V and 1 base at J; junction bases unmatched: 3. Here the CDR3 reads CASSLTGSSYEQYF. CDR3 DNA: TGTGCCAGCAGCTTGACAGGGTCGTCCTACGAGCAGTACTTC.